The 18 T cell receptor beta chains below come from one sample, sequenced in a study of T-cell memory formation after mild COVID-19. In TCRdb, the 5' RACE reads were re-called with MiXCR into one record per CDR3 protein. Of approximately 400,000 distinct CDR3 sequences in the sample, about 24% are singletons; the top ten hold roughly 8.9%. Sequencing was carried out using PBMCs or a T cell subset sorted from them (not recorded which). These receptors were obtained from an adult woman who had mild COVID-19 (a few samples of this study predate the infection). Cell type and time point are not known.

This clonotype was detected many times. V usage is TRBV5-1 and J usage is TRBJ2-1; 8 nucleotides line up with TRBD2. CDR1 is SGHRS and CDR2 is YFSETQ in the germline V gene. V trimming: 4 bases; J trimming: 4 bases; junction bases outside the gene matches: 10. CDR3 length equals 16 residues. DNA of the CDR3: TGCGCCAGCAGCCTACGGGGGGGGCAGAGGTACAATGAGCAGTTCTTC. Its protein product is CASSLRGGQRYNEQFF. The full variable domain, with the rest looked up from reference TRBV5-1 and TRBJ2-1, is KAGVTQTPRYLIKTRGQQVTLSCSPISGHRSVSWYQQTPGQGLQFLFEYFSETQRNKGNFPGRFSGRQFSNSRSEMNVSTLELGDSALYLCASSLRGGQRYNEQFFGPGTRLTVL.

CDR3 coding DNA: TGTGCCAGTACGCGATCCCGGGAGGGGGCGAACACCGGGGAGCTGTTTTTT. This gives the protein CASTRSREGANTGELFF. The chain is built from TRBV19 and TRBJ2-2, with 8 positions matching TRBD2. Germline V gene lookup returns CDR1 LNHDA and CDR2 SQIVND (reference sequence). J lost 0 bases, V lost 7 bases, and 10 bases had no gene match. The CDR3 is 17 residues long.

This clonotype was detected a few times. CDR3 sequence (DNA): TGCAGCGCTGCGGACAGGGCCCTCTATGGCTACACCTTC. Amino acids: CSAADRALYGYTF. The chain links TRBV29-1 to TRBJ1-2; 8 positions match TRBD1. CDR3 length equals 13 residues. The germline gives CDR1 SQVTM, CDR2 ANQGSEA. The ends lost 7 bases at V and 4 bases at J; junction bases unmatched: 8. Filled out from reference TRBV29-1 and TRBJ1-2, the complete variable domain reads SAVISQKPSRDICQRGTSLTIQCQVDSQVTMMFWYRQQPGQSLTLIATANQGSEATYESGFVIDKFPISRPNLTFSTLTVSNMSPEDSSIYLCSAADRALYGYTFGSGTRLTVV.

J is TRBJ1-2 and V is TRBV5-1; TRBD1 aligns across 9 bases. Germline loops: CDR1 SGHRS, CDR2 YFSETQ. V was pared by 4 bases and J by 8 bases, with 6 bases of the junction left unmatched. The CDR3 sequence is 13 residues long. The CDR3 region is CASSQGQGGGYTF. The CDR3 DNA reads TGCGCCAGCAGCCAGGGACAGGGAGGAGGCTACACCTTC.

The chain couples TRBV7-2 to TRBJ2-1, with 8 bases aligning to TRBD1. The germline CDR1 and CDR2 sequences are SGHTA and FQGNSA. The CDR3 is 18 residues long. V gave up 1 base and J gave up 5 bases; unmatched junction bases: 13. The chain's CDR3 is CASSLDWGRTGSHNEQFF. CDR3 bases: TGTGCCAGCAGCTTAGATTGGGGGAGGACAGGGTCCCACAATGAGCAGTTCTTC.

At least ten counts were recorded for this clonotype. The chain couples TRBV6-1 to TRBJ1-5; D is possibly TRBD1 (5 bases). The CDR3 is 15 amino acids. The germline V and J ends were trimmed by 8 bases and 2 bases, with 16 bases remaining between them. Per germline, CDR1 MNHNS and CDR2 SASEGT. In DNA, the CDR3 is TGTGCCAGCGGGGGGTGGGGGAATGGCAATCAGCCCCAGCATTTT. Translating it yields CASGGWGNGNQPQHF.

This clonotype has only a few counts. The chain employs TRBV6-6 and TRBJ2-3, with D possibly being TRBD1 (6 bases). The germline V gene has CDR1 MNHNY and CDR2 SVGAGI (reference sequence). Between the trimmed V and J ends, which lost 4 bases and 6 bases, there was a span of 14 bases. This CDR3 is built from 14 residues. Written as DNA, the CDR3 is TGTGCCAGCAGTTGGGGAACAGGGAAGGATACGCAGTATTTT. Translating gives CASSWGTGKDTQYF.

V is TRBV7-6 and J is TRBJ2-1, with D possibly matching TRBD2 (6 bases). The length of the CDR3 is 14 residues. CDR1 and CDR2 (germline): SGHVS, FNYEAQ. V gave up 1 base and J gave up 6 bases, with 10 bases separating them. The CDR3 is CASSLEGRLNEQFF. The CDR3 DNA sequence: TGTGCCAGCAGCTTAGAAGGGAGGCTCAATGAGCAGTTCTTC.

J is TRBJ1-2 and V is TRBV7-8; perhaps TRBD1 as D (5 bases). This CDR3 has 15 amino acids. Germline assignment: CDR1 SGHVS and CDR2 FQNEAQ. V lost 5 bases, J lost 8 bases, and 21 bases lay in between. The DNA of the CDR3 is TGTGCCAGCAGCATTCGGGACTCAGGATCGGGAGGCTACACCTTC. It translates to CASSIRDSGSGGYTF.

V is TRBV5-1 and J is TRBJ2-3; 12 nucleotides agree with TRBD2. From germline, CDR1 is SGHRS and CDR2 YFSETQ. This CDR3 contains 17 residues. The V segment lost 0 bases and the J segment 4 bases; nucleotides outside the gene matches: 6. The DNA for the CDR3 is TGCGCCAGCAGCTTGGGAACCACTAGCGGGAGGTCAGATACGCAGTATTTT. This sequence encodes CASSLGTTSGRSDTQYF.

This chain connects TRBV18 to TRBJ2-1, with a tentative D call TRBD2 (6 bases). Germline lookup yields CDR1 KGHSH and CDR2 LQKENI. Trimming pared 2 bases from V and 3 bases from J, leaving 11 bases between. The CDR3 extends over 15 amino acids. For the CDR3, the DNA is TGTGCCAGCTCACCATCGGGCGGGAACTACAATGAGCAGTTCTTC. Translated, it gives CASSPSGGNYNEQFF.

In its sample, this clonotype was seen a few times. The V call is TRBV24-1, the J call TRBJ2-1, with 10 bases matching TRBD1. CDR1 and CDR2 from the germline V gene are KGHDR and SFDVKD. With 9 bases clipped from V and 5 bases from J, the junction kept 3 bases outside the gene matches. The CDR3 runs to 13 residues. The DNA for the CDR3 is TGTGCCACCGACAGGGGGCTCGACAATGAGCAGTTCTTC. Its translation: CATDRGLDNEQFF.

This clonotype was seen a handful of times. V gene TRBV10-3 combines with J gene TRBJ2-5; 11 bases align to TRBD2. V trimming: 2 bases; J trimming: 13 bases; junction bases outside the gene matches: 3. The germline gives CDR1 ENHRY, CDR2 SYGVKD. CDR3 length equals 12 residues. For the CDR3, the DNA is TGTGCCATCAGTGAGGCTGGGACTAGCGGGTACTTC. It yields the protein CAISEAGTSGYF.

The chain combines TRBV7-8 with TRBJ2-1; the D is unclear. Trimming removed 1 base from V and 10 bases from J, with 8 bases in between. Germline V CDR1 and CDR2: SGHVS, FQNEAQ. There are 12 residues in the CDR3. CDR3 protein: CASSLGAREQFF. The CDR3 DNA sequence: TGTGCCAGCAGCTTAGGGGCCCGCGAGCAGTTCTTC.

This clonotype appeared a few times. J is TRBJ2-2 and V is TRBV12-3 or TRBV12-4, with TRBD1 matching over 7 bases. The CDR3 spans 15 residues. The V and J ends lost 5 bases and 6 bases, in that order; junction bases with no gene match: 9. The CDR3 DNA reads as TGTGCCAGCAGTCCCTCAACGACAGGGTCCGGGGAGCTGTTTTTT. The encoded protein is CASSPSTTGSGELFF.

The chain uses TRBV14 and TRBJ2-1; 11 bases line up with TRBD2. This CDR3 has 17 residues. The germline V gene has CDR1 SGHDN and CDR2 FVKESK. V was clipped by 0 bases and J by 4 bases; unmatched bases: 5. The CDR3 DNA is TGTGCCAGCAGCCAAGATTCCGGGACTAGCGGTTACAATGAGCAGTTCTTC. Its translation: CASSQDSGTSGYNEQFF.

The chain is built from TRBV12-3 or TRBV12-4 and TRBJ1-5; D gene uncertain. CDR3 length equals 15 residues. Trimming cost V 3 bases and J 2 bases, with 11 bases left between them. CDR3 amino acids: CASSLVPGGNQPQHF. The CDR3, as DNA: TGTGCCAGCAGTTTGGTCCCGGGAGGCAATCAGCCCCAGCATTTT.

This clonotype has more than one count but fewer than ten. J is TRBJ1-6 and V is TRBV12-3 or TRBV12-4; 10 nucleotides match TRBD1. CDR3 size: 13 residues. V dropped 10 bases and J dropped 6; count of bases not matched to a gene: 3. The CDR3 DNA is TGTGCCACCGGGGACAGGGGTAATTCACCCCTCCACTTT. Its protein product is CATGDRGNSPLHF.